This is a list of T cell receptor beta chains from one sample in a study of Graves' ophthalmopathy and Graves' hyperthyroidism. TCRdb re-analysed the multiplex PCR reads in MiXCR, keeping a single row per CDR3 protein. Among just over 600,000 distinct CDR3 sequences listed, approximately 21% were seen once. Sequencing used peripheral blood. These receptors were collected from a woman in her late teens or twenties with stable Graves' hyperthyroidism. Some clones in this sample may be carry-over from other donors' samples. Both conserved end residues are part of each CDR3. D genes are given only for firm matches. Some rows have no size entry. The others give once, few or many, or a class for an expanded clone.

TRBJ1-5 TRBV12-3/TRBV12-4 many NA CASREDGGGQPQHF TGTGCCAGCAGAGAGGACGGTGGGGGACAGCCCCAGCATTTT
TRBJ1-6 TRBV25-1 NA NA CASSDSQSYYNSPLHF TGTGCCAGCAGTGACTCCCAGAGTTATTATAATTCACCCCTCCACTTT
TRBJ2-2 TRBV6-1 many NA CASTGRGGELFF TGTGCCAGCACCGGGCGGGGAGGGGAGCTGTTTTTT
TRBJ1-1 TRBV9 NA NA CASSGRRAGDTEAFF TGTGCCAGCAGCGGTCGGAGGGCGGGCGACACTGAAGCTTTCTTT
TRBJ2-2 TRBV5-4 many TRBD1 CASSLVGQANTGELFF TGTGCCAGCAGCTTGGTGGGACAGGCGAACACCGGGGAGCTGTTTTTT
TRBJ1-6 TRBV7-6 NA NA CASSLEESSYNSPLHF TGTGCCAGCAGCTTGGAGGAGAGCTCCTATAATTCACCCCTCCACTTT
TRBJ2-3 TRBV6-5 many NA CASGRRDSDTQYF TGTGCCAGCGGTCGGCGGGACTCAGATACGCAGTATTTT
TRBJ2-2 TRBV29-1 many NA CSVLYTGELFF TGCAGCGTGCTGTACACCGGGGAGCTGTTTTTT
TRBJ1-5 TRBV20-1 few NA CSAKIGGDSNQPQHF TGCAGTGCTAAAATTGGAGGGGATAGCAATCAGCCCCAGCATTTT
TRBJ2-5 TRBV19 many TRBD1 CASSITDRAPQETQYF TGTGCCAGTAGTATAACGGACAGGGCCCCCCAAGAGACCCAGTACTTC
TRBJ1-5 TRBV10-3 few NA CAISGDGGAASNQPQHF TGTGCCATCAGTGGTGACGGGGGGGCGGCAAGCAATCAGCCCCAGCATTTT